This record looks at one TCR beta chain sequence and its context. This sample was taken from a study of blood T cell repertoires in COVID-19. Trimming cost V 0 bases and J 3 bases, with 12 bases left between them. The germline V gene encodes CDR1 SGDLS and CDR2 YYNGEE. The CDR3 covers 15 residues. Patients at the Seattle site were enrolled during active infection and followed longitudinally. Profiled with immunoSEQ multiplex PCR; TCRdb holds only in-frame clones, not every one. Of fewer than 350,000 clones in the sample, about 86% are singletons; the top ten hold about an eighth. The sequencing sample was made of peripheral blood. The TCR comes from a woman in her 70s with COVID-19, enrolled during active disease. The chain carries TRBV9 and TRBJ1-1; D may be TRBD1 (5 bases). CDR3 in amino acids: CASSVASGGDTEAFF. The CDR3 DNA sequence: TGTGCCAGCAGCGTAGCGTCTGGGGGGGACACTGAAGCTTTCTTT.